The 27 T cell receptor beta chains in this list originate from one sample, sequenced in a study of pediatric ulcerative colitis (dated by TCRdb to the late 2010s). Library method: the immunoSEQ multiplex PCR assay. As stored in TCRdb, this immuneACCESS dataset retains in-frame rearrangements with V and J assigned. A fraction of the clones does not appear; measured against another copy, unresolved V genes explain less than half of the discrepancy, and the remainder lacks a known reason. This sample has tens of thousands of clones in its table, and 73% of those were observed once. The ten largest clones represent 0.74% of the sample. One to two pinch biopsies were taken from the rectum for research during colonoscopy. Sample: gut tissue. These receptors all come from a boy younger than 18 with moderate ulcerative colitis.

The J gene is TRBJ2-7, the V gene TRBV15; D unresolved. Per the germline V gene, CDR1 is LNHNV and CDR2 is YYDKDF (reference sequence). Trimming shortened V by 1 base and J by 2 bases, and 15 bases separated the two germline ends. This CDR3 comprises 16 residues. The CDR3 nucleotides read TGTGCCACCAGCAGAGGGGCGCTGACTGGGACCTACGAGCAGTACTTC. Translated: CATSRGALTGTYEQYF.

This clone was found a few times. The rearrangement joins TRBV5-1 to TRBJ2-3; D gene unclear. V lost 0 bases and J lost 8, with 19 bases in between. Germline values: CDR1 SGHRS, CDR2 YFSETQ. The length of the CDR3 is 16 residues. CDR3 sequence reads: CASSLALGLGIGTQYF. CDR3 DNA sequence: TGCGCCAGCAGCTTGGCCCTTGGGCTTGGTATAGGTACGCAGTATTTT.

This rearrangement joins TRBV11-3 to TRBJ2-3; 7 positions agree with TRBD1. Germline values: CDR1 SGHNT, CDR2 YENEEA. V lost 4 bases and J lost 4; bases outside the gene matches: 5. The CDR3 covers 14 residues. The CDR3 coding sequence is TGTGCCAGCAGCTCACAGGGGTTCTCAGATACGCAGTATTTT. This encodes CASSSQGFSDTQYF.

Comment on this clone: Other DNA sequences in the same sample also yield this CDR3. CDR3 amino acids: CASSPPDRLSYEQYF. CDR3 nucleotides: TGTGCCAGCTCACCACCAGACCGCCTCTCCTACGAGCAGTACTTC. The J gene is TRBJ2-7, the V gene TRBV18; D is ambiguous. Per germline, CDR1 KGHSH and CDR2 LQKENI. The CDR3 has 15 residues. The V end lost 0 bases, the J end lost 0 bases, and 9 bases lay between the germline ends.

CDR3: CASSQGGETYRDGELFF. The CDR3 DNA reads TGCGCCAGCAGCCAAGGTGGGGAAACCTACAGGGACGGGGAGCTGTTTTTT. The chain couples TRBV4-1 to TRBJ2-2, with D perhaps matching TRBD1 (6 bases). Germline-derived CDR1 and CDR2 are MGHRA and YSYEKL. This CDR3 contains 17 residues. Trimming left V 1 base short and J 7 bases short, with 19 bases between.

This clone occurred a few times. This chain uses TRBV30 with TRBJ1-1; D not certain. The CDR3 loop spans 16 amino acids. Germline CDR1 and CDR2: GTSNPN and SVGIG (reference sequence). V gave up 0 bases and J gave up 1 base, with 15 bases separating them. The CDR3 nucleotides are TGTGCCTGGAGTGTATTCTCTATACCCTCGAACACTGAAGCTTTCTTT. Translating it yields CAWSVFSIPSNTEAFF.

The gene calls are TRBV19 and TRBJ2-3; D is perhaps TRBD1 or TRBD2 (5 bases each). The V end lost 1 base, the J end lost 1 base, and 12 bases lay between the germline ends. Germline CDR1 reads LNHDA; CDR2 reads SQIVND (reference sequence). This CDR3 has 16 amino acids. The CDR3 region has the DNA TGTGCCAGTAGTATAGGGATCTGGGACGGCACAGATACGCAGTATTTT. Translated: CASSIGIWDGTDTQYF. The full variable domain, completed using reference TRBV19 and TRBJ2-3, is DGGITQSPKYLFRKEGQNVTLSCEQNLNHDAMYWYRQDPGQGLRLIYYSQIVNDFQKGDIAEGYSVSREKKESFPLTVTSAQKNPTAFYLCASSIGIWDGTDTQYFGPGTRLTVL.

The V and J genes are TRBV5-1 and TRBJ1-2, with D unclear. V was clipped by 0 bases and J by 2 bases, with 11 bases between them. CDR3 length: 15 residues. Germline values: CDR1 SGHRS, CDR2 YFSETQ. The DNA of the CDR3 is TGCGCCAGCAGCTTGGTGAACAGATTGAACTATGGCTACACCTTC. It codes for CASSLVNRLNYGYTF.

This chain uses TRBV7-6 with TRBJ2-5; no reliable D call. Germline-derived CDR1 and CDR2 are SGHVS and FNYEAQ. With 2 bases removed from V and 5 bases from J, the gap between germline ends came to 9 bases. This CDR3 is built from 13 residues. The DNA of the CDR3 is TGTGCCAGCAGCTTAAGGCTAAGGGAGACCCAGTACTTC. Its protein product is CASSLRLRETQYF.

A few counts support this clone. The chain is built from TRBV4-2 and TRBJ2-1, with D possibly being TRBD1 (6 bases). Germline loops: CDR1 LGHNA, CDR2 YNFKEQ. Trimming left V 0 bases short and J 3 bases short, with 9 bases between. The CDR3 has 15 residues. The CDR3 coding sequence is TGTGCCAGCAGCCAAGATCAGGGGAGCTACAATGAGCAGTTCTTC. Protein: CASSQDQGSYNEQFF.

This clone was detected a few times. J is TRBJ1-4 and V is TRBV6-4, with 7 bases matching TRBD1. The V gene end was trimmed by 6 bases and the J gene end by 0 bases; junction bases not matched to a gene: 4. The CDR3 consists of 15 residues. CDR1 MRHNA and CDR2 SNTAGT come from the germline V gene. CDR3 sequence: CASSRQGSTNEKLFF. CDR3 nucleotides: TGTGCCAGCAGCCGACAGGGATCAACTAATGAAAAACTGTTTTTT.

The rearrangement joins TRBV4-1 to TRBJ2-1, with 7 bases identical to TRBD2. Germline assignment: CDR1 MGHRA and CDR2 YSYEKL. The CDR3 is 16 residues long. After removal of 6 bases from V and 4 bases from J, the junction contained 12 bases not matched to a gene. This chain's CDR3 is CASRTSGGEPYNEQFF. Written as DNA, the CDR3 is TGCGCCAGCAGAACCTCTGGGGGGGAGCCTTACAATGAGCAGTTCTTC.

The V and J genes are TRBV7-9 and TRBJ2-3, with D unresolved. The CDR3 runs to 17 residues. Germline V lookup: CDR1 SEHNR, CDR2 FQNEAQ (reference sequence). Trimming pared 6 bases from V and 3 bases from J, leaving 22 bases between. The CDR3, as DNA: TGTGCCAGCAGTCAACCCAAGGGCCGTCTCGGGACAGATACGCAGTATTTT. Amino acids: CASSQPKGRLGTDTQYF.

CDR3 bases: TGTGCCAGCAGCCCAAGTGGGAGGGTTTTCGGGAATGAGCAGTTCTTC. This sequence encodes CASSPSGRVFGNEQFF. The J gene is TRBJ2-1, the V gene TRBV9, with TRBD2 matching 7 bases. Per germline, CDR1 SGDLS and CDR2 YYNGEE. The CDR3 contains 16 residues. With 4 bases clipped from V and 7 bases from J, the junction kept 14 bases outside the gene matches.

The chain couples TRBV6-1 to TRBJ2-3; D gene unclear. The CDR3 consists of 14 residues. V lost 7 bases and J lost 2, with 13 bases in between. The germline CDR1 and CDR2 sequences are MNHNS and SASEGT. CDR3 bases: TGTGCCAGCACGAGAAGGTACTCCACAGATACGCAGTATTTT. Amino acid sequence: CASTRRYSTDTQYF.

The V gene is TRBV19, the J gene TRBJ2-2; D may be TRBD1 or TRBD2 (5 bases each). Germline lookup yields CDR1 LNHDA and CDR2 SQIVND (reference sequence). This CDR3 has 15 residues. V lost 6 bases and J 1 base, leaving 12 bases between the germline ends. The CDR3 region is CASRPGTENTGELFF. The CDR3 bases are TGTGCCAGTAGACCAGGGACGGAGAACACCGGGGAGCTGTTTTTT.

In this sample, this clone turned up a few times. The rearrangement joins TRBV30 to TRBJ1-1; maybe TRBD1 (6 bases). The CDR3 is made up of 13 amino acids. Germline-derived CDR1 and CDR2 are GTSNPN and SVGIG (reference sequence). V was clipped by 4 bases and J by 5 bases, with 14 bases between them. The CDR3 sequence is CAWTRRGRTEAFF. The CDR3 DNA sequence: TGTGCCTGGACAAGGAGGGGGAGGACTGAAGCTTTCTTT.

This chain links TRBV27 with TRBJ1-2, with D possibly being TRBD1 (5 bases). V lost 0 bases and J 4 bases, leaving 15 bases between the germline ends. Germline V gene sequence: CDR1 MNHEY, CDR2 SMNVEV (reference sequence). The CDR3 consists of 16 residues. CDR3 sequence: CASSLSAGEGAYGYTF. CDR3 DNA: TGTGCCAGCAGTTTATCGGCTGGGGAAGGGGCCTATGGCTACACCTTC.

The gene calls are TRBV11-2 and TRBJ2-7, with 10 nucleotides matching TRBD2. This CDR3 comprises 14 residues. V gave up 6 bases and J gave up 5 bases; unmatched junction bases: 7. In germline, CDR1 is SGHAT, CDR2 FQNNGV. The CDR3 region is CASRRPSGGNEQYF. DNA for the CDR3: TGTGCCAGCAGGCGCCCTAGCGGGGGTAACGAGCAGTACTTC.

The CDR3 loop is CATTPGLAGGTDTQYF. In nucleotides, the CDR3 is TGTGCCACGACGCCGGGACTAGCGGGAGGTACAGATACGCAGTATTTT. The chain carries TRBV10-3 and TRBJ2-3, with 15 nucleotides matching TRBD2. Germline CDR1 and CDR2: ENHRY and SYGVKD. V gave up 10 bases and J gave up 3 bases; unmatched junction bases: 8. This CDR3 is 16 amino acids long.

The chain links TRBV4-3 to TRBJ1-4; D is perhaps TRBD1 (5 bases). This CDR3 comprises 15 residues. V lost 0 bases and J 5 bases, leaving 10 bases between the germline ends. The germline V gene encodes CDR1 LGHNA and CDR2 YSLEER. CDR3 protein: CASSQDQGGNEKLFF. The CDR3 DNA is TGCGCCAGCAGCCAAGATCAGGGTGGAAATGAAAAACTGTTTTTT.

The rearrangement joins TRBV28 to TRBJ2-7; 10 bases align to TRBD2. The V gene end was trimmed by 6 bases and the J gene end by 4 bases; junction bases not matched to a gene: 21. The germline V gene encodes CDR1 MDHEN and CDR2 SYDVKM. The CDR3 extends over 19 amino acids. The CDR3 bases are TGTGCCAGCAGAGACACGGACAGACAAGGACTAGCGGTGCTTTACGAGCAGTACTTC. Amino acids: CASRDTDRQGLAVLYEQYF.

In this sample, this clone turned up a few times. The chain uses TRBV6-5 and TRBJ1-4, with 8 bases lining up with TRBD1. V lost 2 bases to trimming and J lost 8 bases; unmatched junction nucleotides: 1. Germline V gene data show CDR1 as MNHEY and CDR2 as SVGAGI. The CDR3 has 13 amino acids. The CDR3 loop reads CASSYDRGEKLFF. The CDR3 nucleotides are TGTGCCAGCAGTTACGACAGGGGCGAAAAACTGTTTTTT.

This clone has just a few counts. This chain joins TRBV28 and TRBJ1-2; D remains unclear. Deletions cut 5 bases from V and 4 bases from J, with 11 bases between. The germline gives CDR1 MDHEN, CDR2 SYDVKM. The length of the CDR3 is 13 residues. The CDR3 spells CASSLFGVYGYTF. In DNA, the CDR3 is TGTGCCAGCAGTCTATTCGGAGTCTATGGCTACACCTTC.

The chain couples TRBV29-1 to TRBJ2-7, with TRBD1 identical over 10 bases. Trimming at V came to 6 bases and at J to 6 bases, leaving 17 bases not matched to a gene. This CDR3 is built from 16 residues. The V gene's germline CDR1 is SQVTM and CDR2 ANQGSEA. The CDR3: CSVTIPGQGRLGEQYF. The CDR3, as DNA: TGCAGCGTCACTATACCGGGACAGGGGCGTCTCGGCGAGCAGTACTTC.

The rearrangement links TRBV7-8 to TRBJ1-2; 7 nucleotides line up with TRBD1. The CDR3 spans 15 residues. CDR1 and CDR2 from the germline V gene are SGHVS and FQNEAQ. J was trimmed by 2 bases and V by 5 bases; bases with no gene match: 8. The CDR3 sequence: CASSPSGQPNYGYTF. The CDR3 DNA follows: TGTGCCAGCAGCCCCTCGGGACAGCCAAACTATGGCTACACCTTC.

This chain uses TRBV30 with TRBJ1-4; D is perhaps TRBD1 (5 bases). The CDR3 has 18 amino acids. V was clipped by 0 bases and J by 8 bases, with 25 bases between them. The germline V gene encodes CDR1 GTSNPN and CDR2 SVGIG (reference sequence). This CDR3 is CAWSVLGRGILMHEKLFF. DNA for the CDR3: TGTGCCTGGAGTGTACTGGGGAGGGGAATTCTTATGCACGAAAAACTGTTTTTT.